The entry below describes one T cell receptor (beta chain). Antigen unknown. This specimen belongs to a study of response to subunit inactivated influenza vaccine. TCRdb redid the calling of the RT-PCR reads with MiXCR, one entry per CDR3 protein. The data show a few hundred thousand distinct CDR3 sequences, less than 15% seen once. Study-wide results and limits: After each seasonal influenza vaccination, few new T cells are recruited, the authors suggested.

This receptor was obtained from a man aged 50-59 years who received an inactivated influenza vaccine. This material consisted of PBMCs from blood, taken 11 to 12 days after vaccination.

The CDR3 here is CASSLLELHTGELFF. The CDR3 region has the DNA TGTGCCAGCAGCTTACTGGAGCTCCACACCGGGGAGCTGTTTTTT. The rearrangement joins TRBV7-2 to TRBJ2-2, with no clear D. Trimming took off 2 bases at V and 3 bases at J, with 10 bases between the two ends. Germline assignment: CDR1 SGHTA and CDR2 FQGNSA. The CDR3 is 15 amino acids.